These 27 T cell receptor beta chains were all obtained from the same sample, sequenced in a study of CD8+ T cells in alopecia areata. TCR sequencing used cDNA made by reverse transcription of extracted RNA. The data were produced by immunoSEQ multiplex PCR, yet TCRdb's version contains in-frame clones alone and is incomplete. The sample holds some 150,000 clones; 65% to 75% are singletons and the top ten take roughly 11%. Material: CD8+ T cells sorted from blood, obtained at week 0. The receptor source for this set is a human donor with alopecia areata.

The chain is built from TRBV5-5 and TRBJ2-1; a weak D match, TRBD1 (6 bases). The CDR3 extends over 13 amino acids. V dropped 3 bases and J dropped 3 bases, with 7 bases sitting between them. CDR1 and CDR2 from the germline V gene are SGHKS and YYEKEE (reference sequence). CDR3 protein: CASSSGHYNEQFF. The CDR3 DNA follows: TGTGCCAGCAGCTCGGGACACTACAATGAGCAGTTCTTC.

Only one count was recorded for this clone. The chain links TRBV5-6 to TRBJ2-5; D gene uncertain. CDR1 is SGHDT, CDR2 YYEEEE, per germline. With 0 bases removed from V and 4 bases from J, the gap between germline ends came to 4 bases. The CDR3 has 12 amino acids. The CDR3 sequence: CASSLELETQYF. In DNA form, the CDR3 reads TGTGCCAGCAGCTTGGAGTTAGAGACCCAGTACTTC.

This chain links TRBV27 with TRBJ1-4, with D uncertain. V shed 6 bases and J shed 8 bases, with 16 bases lying between them. This CDR3 comprises 14 residues. In germline, CDR1 is MNHEY, CDR2 SMNVEV (reference sequence). The CDR3 coding sequence is TGTGCCAGCAGCCCCGGGCGGGGAGGAGAAAAACTGTTTTTT. Its translation: CASSPGRGGEKLFF.

V is TRBV7-6 and J is TRBJ2-1; 9 bases align to TRBD2. The CDR3 loop spans 14 amino acids. With V trimmed by 1 base and J by 8 bases, 3 bases remained unmatched. Germline CDR1 is SGHVS and CDR2 is FNYEAQ. The CDR3 loop reads CASSLEVAGDEQFF. As DNA, the CDR3 is TGTGCCAGCAGCTTAGAGGTAGCGGGGGATGAGCAGTTCTTC.

The chain uses TRBV4-1 and TRBJ1-5, with D hard to call. Looked up from germline, CDR1 is MGHRA and CDR2 is YSYEKL. The length of the CDR3 is 14 residues. The V gene lost 1 base and the J gene lost 10 bases, with 14 bases spanning the gap. The CDR3 loop reads CASSQGVEGFPQHF. CDR3 nucleotide sequence: TGCGCCAGCAGCCAAGGGGTGGAAGGATTCCCCCAGCATTTT.

This chain joins TRBV6-5 and TRBJ2-7; a possible D gene is TRBD1 (5 bases). V lost 4 bases and J lost 5, with 15 bases in between. CDR3 size: 14 residues. Germline CDR1 and CDR2: MNHEY and SVGAGI. The CDR3 reads CASSSRQGTNEQYF. CDR3 coding DNA: TGTGCCAGCAGTTCCCGGCAGGGAACGAACGAGCAGTACTTC.

The J gene is TRBJ2-7, the V gene TRBV13; 8 nucleotides agree with TRBD1. The V and J ends lost 5 bases and 8 bases, in that order; junction bases with no gene match: 8. The CDR3 is 13 residues long. Germline V gives CDR1 PRHDT, CDR2 FYEKMQ (reference sequence). DNA for the CDR3: TGTGCCAGCAGCCGTGACAGGGGAGAGCAGCAGTACTTC. This gives the protein CASSRDRGEQQYF.

The chain carries TRBV7-9 and TRBJ2-7; possibly TRBD2 for D (6 bases). This CDR3 spans 15 amino acids. V was trimmed by 5 bases and J by 2 bases, leaving 16 bases between them. CDR1 SEHNR and CDR2 FQNEAQ come from the germline V gene (reference sequence). The CDR3 nucleotides are TGTGCCAGCAGCCCTCGTAGCGGTTCTCCCTACGAGCAGTACTTC. As protein: CASSPRSGSPYEQYF. Drawing the rest from reference TRBV7-9 and TRBJ2-7, the complete variable domain is DTGVSQNPRHKITKRGQNVTFRCDPISEHNRLYWYRQTLGQGPEFLTYFQNEAQLEKSRLLSDRFSAERPKGSFSTLEIQRTEQGDSAMYLCASSPRSGSPYEQYFGPGTRLTVT.

This clone was counted between two and nine times. The chain carries TRBV29-1 and TRBJ2-1; perhaps TRBD1 as D (6 bases). Trimming left V 0 bases short and J 10 bases short, with 7 bases between. The germline CDR1 and CDR2 sequences are SQVTM and ANQGSEA. The CDR3 loop spans 11 amino acids. This CDR3 is CSVEDDREQFF. The CDR3 nucleotides are TGCAGCGTTGAAGACGACAGGGAGCAGTTCTTC.

V and J are TRBV27 and TRBJ1-2; 8 positions agree with TRBD1. Germline trimming cut 4 bases from V and 5 bases from J; bases unmatched to any gene: 3. This CDR3 is 13 amino acids long. From germline, CDR1 is MNHEY and CDR2 SMNVEV (reference sequence). Here the CDR3 reads CASSSGGAYGYTF. CDR3 nucleotide sequence: TGTGCCAGCAGTTCAGGGGGCGCGTATGGCTACACCTTC.

For this clone: One junction end does not reproduce the germline sequence, and a read error may be involved. The gene calls are TRBV30 and TRBJ2-7, with 12 bases aligning to TRBD2. The CDR3 covers 14 residues. Germline lookup yields CDR1 GTSNPN and CDR2 SVGIG (reference sequence). CDR3 in DNA: TGTGCCTGGAGTGAATGGGCTAGCGGGGGGGAGCGGTACTTC. This gives the protein CAWSEWASGGERYF.

The chain is built from TRBV7-8 and TRBJ1-5; D is uncertain. The V and J ends lost 0 bases and 1 base respectively, with 7 bases between them. The CDR3 contains 15 residues. Germline CDR1 SGHVS, CDR2 FQNEAQ. CDR3 protein: CASSLARTSNQPQHF. The CDR3 DNA follows: TGTGCCAGCAGCTTAGCGAGAACGAGCAATCAGCCCCAGCATTTT.

The V and J genes are TRBV30 and TRBJ1-1; D not certain. Germline-derived CDR1 and CDR2 are GTSNPN and SVGIG (reference sequence). This CDR3 region has 11 residues. Trimming stripped 5 bases from V and 5 bases from J, with 9 bases between. Here the CDR3 reads CAWEGGTEAFF. CDR3 nucleotide sequence: TGTGCCTGGGAGGGTGGTACTGAAGCTTTCTTT.

The rearrangement joins TRBV4-1 to TRBJ2-7, with TRBD1 matching over 9 bases. CDR1 and CDR2 from the germline V gene are MGHRA and YSYEKL. J was trimmed by 3 bases and V by 4 bases; bases with no gene match: 4. The CDR3 runs to 14 residues. The CDR3 region is CASSPRDRVYEQYF. CDR3 DNA sequence: TGCGCCAGCAGCCCTCGGGACAGGGTCTACGAGCAGTACTTC.

Turning to this clone: The sample carries other DNA sequences with the same CDR3. The V call is TRBV27, the J call TRBJ2-3, with TRBD2 as a possible D gene (7 bases). The CDR3 has 15 amino acids. From germline, CDR1 is MNHEY and CDR2 SMNVEV (reference sequence). Trimming took 4 bases from V and 1 from J, leaving 12 bases between them. This CDR3 reads CASSSRGGRTDTQYF. In DNA form, the CDR3 reads TGTGCCAGCAGTTCTAGGGGGGGCCGCACAGATACGCAGTATTTT.

The chain is built from TRBV5-1 and TRBJ2-2; 9 nucleotides align to TRBD1. This CDR3 has 19 amino acids. The J segment lost 1 base and the V segment lost 0 bases, leaving 10 bases of the junction unmatched. Germline CDR1 reads SGHRS; CDR2 reads YFSETQ. This CDR3 reads CASSLVGTGKNLNTGELFF. The DNA of the CDR3 is TGCGCCAGCAGCTTGGTGGGGACAGGGAAAAACCTGAACACCGGGGAGCTGTTTTTT.

This clone has just a few counts. The genes are TRBV7-9 and TRBJ2-5, with a possible D match to TRBD2 (7 bases). In germline, CDR1 is SEHNR, CDR2 FQNEAQ (reference sequence). Trimming pared 4 bases from V and 2 bases from J, leaving 14 bases between. The CDR3 is 15 residues long. The CDR3 DNA sequence: TGTGCCAGCAGCTCTATGAGGGGGGGGCAAGAGACCCAGTACTTC. As protein: CASSSMRGGQETQYF.

In DNA, the CDR3 is TGCGCCAGCAGCCCCGACAGCTCCTACGAGCAGTACTTC. It is translated as CASSPDSSYEQYF. V is TRBV5-1 and J is TRBJ2-7; D is possibly TRBD1 (5 bases). CDR3 length: 13 residues. Germline-derived CDR1 and CDR2 are SGHRS and YFSETQ. Trimming pared 4 bases from V and 0 bases from J, leaving 8 bases between.

The chain has TRBV11-2 and TRBJ2-7, with D tentatively TRBD1 or TRBD2 (6 bases each). Per germline, CDR1 SGHAT and CDR2 FQNNGV. The CDR3 loop spans 12 amino acids. V shed 2 bases and J shed 12 bases, with 14 bases lying between them. CDR3 sequence (DNA): TGTGCCAGCAGCTTACCGGGATGGGGGGCGTACTTC. Translating gives CASSLPGWGAYF.

V usage is TRBV19 and J usage is TRBJ1-1, with D unresolved. Trimming removed 5 bases from V and 2 bases from J, with 18 bases in between. The germline gives CDR1 LNHDA, CDR2 SQIVND (reference sequence). CDR3 length: 16 residues. This CDR3 reads CASSFLTRRANTEAFF. The CDR3 coding sequence is TGTGCCAGTAGTTTTCTGACGAGACGGGCAAACACTGAAGCTTTCTTT.

The chain is built from TRBV13 and TRBJ1-1, with 8 bases lining up with TRBD1. V lost 5 bases to trimming and J lost 6 bases; unmatched junction nucleotides: 8. CDR1 is PRHDT and CDR2 is FYEKMQ in the germline V gene (reference sequence). CDR3 length: 14 residues. The CDR3 region has the DNA TGTGCCAGCAGCCCCCTTGGGACAGGCTCTGAAGCTTTCTTT. Translated, it gives CASSPLGTGSEAFF. Filled out from reference TRBV13 and TRBJ1-1, the complete variable domain reads AAGVIQSPRHLIKEKRETATLKCYPIPRHDTVYWYQQGPGQDPQFLISFYEKMQSDKGSIPDRFSAQQFSDYHSELNMSSLELGDSALYFCASSPLGTGSEAFFGQGTRLTVV.

The rearrangement joins TRBV13 to TRBJ2-3, with D possibly being TRBD1 (6 bases). V lost 5 bases, J lost 0 bases, and 12 bases lay in between. CDR3 length equals 15 residues. CDR1 and CDR2 from the germline V gene are PRHDT and FYEKMQ (reference sequence). This CDR3 is CASSPSGTSTDTQYF. Written as DNA, the CDR3 is TGTGCCAGCAGCCCCTCAGGGACAAGCACAGATACGCAGTATTTT. The full variable domain, its missing parts supplied by reference TRBV13 and TRBJ2-3, is AAGVIQSPRHLIKEKRETATLKCYPIPRHDTVYWYQQGPGQDPQFLISFYEKMQSDKGSIPDRFSAQQFSDYHSELNMSSLELGDSALYFCASSPSGTSTDTQYFGPGTRLTVL.

The chain carries TRBV2 and TRBJ1-6, with D uncertain. The germline V gene encodes CDR1 SNHLY and CDR2 FYNNEI. Trimming took 4 bases from V and 4 from J, leaving 14 bases between them. CDR3 length: 16 amino acids. CDR3 coding DNA: TGTGCCAGCAGTGGGGTCCCCGTAGGATATAATTCACCCCTCCACTTT. It translates to CASSGVPVGYNSPLHF.

The J gene is TRBJ1-1, the V gene TRBV18; D is ambiguous. CDR3 size: 14 residues. Trimming left V 2 bases short and J 6 bases short, with 13 bases between. Germline CDR1 is KGHSH and CDR2 is LQKENI. CDR3 loop: CASSPFGVEAEAFF. DNA for the CDR3: TGTGCCAGCTCACCATTTGGGGTCGAGGCTGAAGCTTTCTTT. Full variable domain (remainder filled in from reference TRBV18 and TRBJ1-1): NAGVMQNPRHLVRRRGQEARLRCSPMKGHSHVYWYRQLPEEGLKFMVYLQKENIIDESGMPKERFSAEFPKEGPSILRIQQVVRGDSAAYFCASSPFGVEAEAFFGQGTRLTVV.

The J gene is TRBJ2-3, the V gene TRBV25-1; the D gene is possibly TRBD1 (5 bases). Trimming shortened V by 7 bases and J by 8 bases, and 10 bases separated the two germline ends. The CDR3 covers 11 residues. Per germline, CDR1 MGHDK and CDR2 SYGVNS. CDR3 bases: TGTGCCAGCATTCAGGGTACTACGCAGTATTTT. Translated: CASIQGTTQYF.

This sequence joins TRBV4-1 and TRBJ1-1; 8 nucleotides match TRBD1. CDR1 MGHRA and CDR2 YSYEKL come from the germline V gene. The CDR3 totals 15 residues. With 4 bases clipped from V and 4 bases from J, the junction kept 8 bases outside the gene matches. This CDR3 reads CASSLGQGEATEAFF. CDR3 sequence (DNA): TGCGCCAGCAGCCTCGGACAGGGCGAGGCCACTGAAGCTTTCTTT.

The chain carries TRBV2 and TRBJ2-7; no clear D. Germline values: CDR1 SNHLY, CDR2 FYNNEI. The V end lost 7 bases, the J end lost 0 bases, and 4 bases lay between the germline ends. This CDR3 has 11 residues. In DNA form, the CDR3 reads TGTGCCAGCACCGTCTCCTACGAGCAGTACTTC. Encoded protein: CASTVSYEQYF.